The rows below give T cell receptor beta chains drawn from one sample of a study of vaccination and CD4 T cells after COVID-19. The antigens of these receptors remain unknown. TCRdb called the PCR reads again in MiXCR, with one record for every CDR3 protein. The sample yields about 17,000 distinct CDR3 sequences, 40% to 50% seen once. The sequencing used CD4+ T cells from blood, cultured in vitro, collected about 7 months after SARS-CoV-2 vaccination. The receptor source for this set is a human donor who had recovered from COVID-19. Both conserved end residues are part of each CDR3. Fields, in order: D gene, V gene, J gene, clone size, CDR3 protein, CDR3 DNA. D genes are given only for firm matches. Only some rows state a clone size, as once, few, many or a class for expanded clones.

-	TRBV11-1	TRBJ2-7	-	CASSFSGEVYEQYF	TGTGCCAGCAGCTTTTCAGGTGAGGTCTACGAGCAGTACTTC
-	TRBV6-1	TRBJ2-1	-	CASSPRNNEQFF	TGTGCCAGCAGCCCCAGGAACAATGAGCAGTTCTTC
-	TRBV20-1	TRBJ1-5	few	CSASRGSLSNQPQHF	TGCAGTGCTAGTCGTGGTTCCCTTAGCAATCAGCCCCAGCATTTT
-	TRBV20-1	TRBJ2-3	-	CSAPTSLGADTQYF	TGCAGTGCGCCTACTAGCCTGGGGGCAGATACGCAGTATTTT
TRBD2	TRBV19	TRBJ2-3	once	CASSLAGGWEGTDTQYF	TGTGCCAGTTCACTAGCGGGAGGTTGGGAGGGCACAGATACGCAGTATTTT
-	TRBV27	TRBJ1-2	-	CASSREPTGDYGYTF	TGTGCCAGCAGTAGGGAACCCACCGGAGACTATGGCTACACCTTC
-	TRBV20-1	TRBJ2-2	-	CSARQGFTGELFF	TGCAGTGCTAGGCAGGGCTTTACCGGGGAGCTGTTTTTT
-	TRBV20-1	TRBJ2-7	-	CSARLVEWGTYEQYF	TGCAGTGCTAGATTGGTCGAGTGGGGGACCTACGAGCAGTACTTC
-	TRBV15	TRBJ1-6	few	CATSREAIRDSPLHF	TGTGCCACCAGCAGAGAGGCCATACGGGATTCACCCCTCCACTTT
TRBD2	TRBV20-1	TRBJ2-1	-	CSARTSEGGEQFF	TGCAGTGCCCGGACTAGCGAGGGGGGGGAGCAGTTCTTC
-	TRBV20-1	TRBJ1-5	-	CSAPREVVSNQPQHF	TGCAGTGCCCCCAGGGAGGTAGTTAGCAATCAGCCCCAGCATTTT
TRBD1	TRBV7-8	TRBJ2-1	-	CASSLDLLGTGGNEQFF	TGTGCCAGCAGCTTAGATCTTCTCGGGACAGGGGGGAATGAGCAGTTCTTC
TRBD1	TRBV6-1	TRBJ1-6	-	CASRDRGGPTVNSPLHF	TGTGCCAGCAGAGACAGGGGTGGCCCAACGGTAAATTCACCCCTCCACTTT
TRBD1	TRBV5-3	TRBJ1-1	-	CARTLEFRGRWGTEAFF	TGTGCCAGAACTTTGGAGTTTAGGGGGCGCTGGGGCACTGAAGCTTTCTTT
TRBD1	TRBV6-5	TRBJ1-1	-	CASSYLDRGGAFF	TGTGCCAGCAGTTACCTGGACAGGGGTGGGGCTTTCTTT
-	TRBV15	TRBJ2-2	-	CATHTGLVNTGELFF	TGTGCCACCCACACAGGGCTAGTGAACACCGGGGAGCTGTTTTTT
TRBD2	TRBV5-4	TRBJ2-3	few	CASSSLAGGYDTQYF	TGTGCCAGCAGCTCACTAGCGGGGGGATATGATACGCAGTATTTT
-	TRBV19	TRBJ1-2	once	CASSMLVNYGYTF	TGTGCCAGTAGTATGTTAGTGAACTATGGCTACACCTTC
TRBD2	TRBV20-1	TRBJ2-1	-	CSALAGPPSGEQFF	TGCAGTGCCCTAGCGGGACCTCCCTCTGGTGAGCAGTTCTTC
TRBD1	TRBV20-1	TRBJ1-2	-	CSARAADRVPYGYTF	TGCAGTGCTAGAGCAGCGGACAGGGTACCCTATGGCTACACCTTC
-	TRBV10-3	TRBJ1-1	few	CASSQGTFEAFF	TGTGCCAGCAGTCAAGGTACTTTTGAAGCTTTCTTT
TRBD2	TRBV20-1	TRBJ2-3	few	CSARDPLAGGRISTDTQYF	TGCAGTGCTAGAGATCCCCTAGCGGGAGGGAGGATTAGCACAGATACGCAGTATTTT
-	TRBV20-1	TRBJ1-2	-	CSAGATYRADGYTF	TGCAGTGCCGGGGCGACGTACAGGGCAGATGGCTACACCTTC
-	TRBV5-6	TRBJ2-1	medium-sized	CASMEHGEQFF	TGTGCCAGTATGGAGCATGGTGAGCAGTTCTTC
-	TRBV2	TRBJ1-6	-	CASGEHHNSPLHF	TGTGCCAGCGGGGAACACCATAATTCACCCCTCCACTTT
TRBD1	TRBV7-6	TRBJ1-2	-	CASSSGTDYGYTF	TGTGCCAGCAGCTCCGGGACAGACTATGGCTACACCTTC
-	TRBV7-9	TRBJ1-1	few	CASSLHNNANTEAFF	TGTGCCAGCAGCTTACACAATAATGCCAACACTGAAGCTTTCTTT
-	TRBV7-2	TRBJ2-5	few	CASSLGVTSIETQYF	TGTGCCAGCAGCTTAGGGGTCACTAGTATAGAGACCCAGTACTTC
-	TRBV7-9	TRBJ1-5	medium-sized	CASSLTGLYQPQHF	TGTGCCAGCAGCCTTACAGGGTTATATCAGCCCCAGCATTTT
-	TRBV7-6	TRBJ1-1	-	CASSLVPNTEAFF	TGTGCCAGCAGCTTAGTTCCAAACACTGAAGCTTTCTTT
TRBD1	TRBV5-1	TRBJ2-5	few	CASSPGTGGYQETQYF	TGCGCCAGCAGCCCGGGGACAGGGGGCTACCAAGAGACCCAGTACTTC
-	TRBV15	TRBJ1-2	-	CATSRDPQGGYTF	TGTGCCACCAGCAGAGATCCCCAGGGTGGCTACACCTTC
-	TRBV20-1	TRBJ2-1	few	CSAGYNEQFF	TGCAGTGCTGGATACAATGAGCAGTTCTTC
TRBD1	TRBV5-1	TRBJ1-2	-	CASSYEGAEDGYTF	TGCGCCAGCAGCTATGAGGGGGCGGAGGATGGCTACACCTTC
-	TRBV7-8	TRBJ2-2	-	CASSLRELFF	TGTGCCAGCAGCCTACGGGAGCTGTTTTTT
TRBD2	TRBV20-1	TRBJ2-1	-	CSARRGWNEQFF	TGCAGTGCTAGGCGGGGGTGGAATGAGCAGTTCTTC
-	TRBV28	TRBJ1-2	-	CASSQTPDYYGYTF	TGTGCCAGCAGTCAAACCCCAGATTACTATGGCTACACCTTC
TRBD2	TRBV20-1	TRBJ2-7	-	CSAASGRDNEQYF	TGCAGTGCCGCTAGCGGGAGGGACAACGAGCAGTACTTC
-	TRBV11-1	TRBJ2-1	few	CASSLVGGFEQFF	TGTGCCAGCAGCTTAGTAGGGGGGTTTGAGCAGTTCTTC
-	TRBV24-1	TRBJ2-7	-	CATSDAGLYEQYF	TGTGCCACCAGTGACGCGGGACTTTACGAGCAGTACTTC
TRBD1	TRBV19	TRBJ1-6	few	CASSARQGHLINSPLHF	TGTGCCAGTAGTGCACGACAGGGTCACCTTATTAATTCACCCCTCCACTTT
-	TRBV6-1	TRBJ1-2	-	CASSVIWALNGYTF	TGTGCCAGCAGTGTCATCTGGGCACTCAATGGCTACACCTTC
TRBD1	TRBV7-2	TRBJ2-1	-	CASSLGDSSYNEQFF	TGTGCCAGCAGCTTAGGGGACAGCTCCTACAATGAGCAGTTCTTC
-	TRBV21-1	TRBJ2-7	-	CASSTLDAAYEQYF	TGTGCCAGCAGCACCCTGGACGCAGCTTACGAGCAGTACTTC
TRBD1	TRBV7-3	TRBJ1-1	-	CASSLRGQSTEAFF	TGTGCCAGCAGCTTACGGGGACAGAGCACTGAAGCTTTCTTT
-	TRBV20-1	TRBJ1-1	few	CSAVDRYLMNTEAFF	TGCAGTGCTGTCGACCGATACCTCATGAACACTGAAGCTTTCTTT
-	TRBV20-1	TRBJ1-2	-	CSARVWGVGDGYTF	TGCAGTGCTAGAGTTTGGGGGGTCGGTGATGGCTACACCTTC
-	TRBV7-2	TRBJ1-1	-	CASSLGGGITGMGTEAFF	TGTGCCAGCAGCTTAGGGGGGGGGATTACAGGGATGGGCACTGAAGCTTTCTTT
TRBD1	TRBV10-3	TRBJ2-7	-	CAILGTGGFEQYF	TGTGCCATCCTGGGGACAGGGGGCTTCGAGCAGTACTTC
-	TRBV27	TRBJ1-2	-	CASSYTGLGGGYTF	TGTGCCAGCAGTTATACCGGGCTAGGGGGGGGCTACACCTTC
-	TRBV24-1	TRBJ2-1	few	CATSDLTDEQFF	TGTGCCACCAGTGATTTAACGGATGAGCAGTTCTTC
-	TRBV24-1	TRBJ1-2	-	CATSDLNYGYTF	TGTGCCACCAGTGATTTGAACTATGGCTACACCTTC
-	TRBV12-3/TRBV12-4	TRBJ1-5	-	CASRNRFNQPQHF	TGTGCCAGCAGGAACAGGTTTAATCAGCCCCAGCATTTT
TRBD1	TRBV11-1	TRBJ2-3	-	CASSLGTGSADTQYF	TGTGCCAGCAGCTTGGGGACAGGGAGTGCAGATACGCAGTATTTT
TRBD1	TRBV11-2	TRBJ2-7	few	CASSPSPGQYYEQYF	TGTGCCAGCAGCCCTAGCCCGGGACAGTACTACGAGCAGTACTTC
TRBD1	TRBV7-9	TRBJ2-3	few	CASMTGWDTDTQYF	TGTGCCAGCATGACAGGGTGGGACACAGATACGCAGTATTTT